The 10 T cell receptor beta chains below all came from one sample that was sequenced in a study of blood T cell repertoires in COVID-19. Produced via immunoSEQ multiplex PCR; TCRdb's table is partial and in-frame only. Here the sample spans approximately 220,000 clones, over 80% being singletons. Input material: PBMCs or T cells enriched from blood (not recorded which). The receptors stem from a woman aged 25 to 39 with acute COVID-19.

The J gene is TRBJ1-1, the V gene TRBV5-6; no firm D call. This CDR3 region has 13 residues. In germline, CDR1 is SGHDT, CDR2 YYEEEE. Trimming pared 0 bases from V and 5 bases from J, leaving 8 bases between. This chain's CDR3 is CASSLGRGTEAFF. The CDR3 DNA reads TGTGCCAGCAGCTTGGGGCGAGGGACTGAAGCTTTCTTT.

This sequence joins TRBV3-1 (or the pseudogene TRBV3-2) and TRBJ2-1; 8 nucleotides line up with TRBD1. Trimming at V came to 7 bases and at J to 4 bases, leaving 9 bases not matched to a gene. This CDR3 is 15 amino acids long. Germline loops: CDR1 LGHDT, CDR2 YNNKEL (reference sequence). Here the CDR3 DNA reads TGTGCCAGCAACCCAAGACAGGGGTCATACAATGAGCAGTTCTTC. Translated: CASNPRQGSYNEQFF.

Here the CDR3 DNA reads TGTGCCAGCAGCCTATTCTCGGGGGAGCAGTACTTC. It yields the protein CASSLFSGEQYF. The chain recombines TRBV5-5 with TRBJ2-7; weak D call: TRBD2 (5 bases). With 4 bases removed from V and 7 bases from J, the gap between germline ends came to 12 bases. Germline loops: CDR1 SGHKS, CDR2 YYEKEE (reference sequence). The CDR3 consists of 12 residues.

The CDR3 spells CASGLTNSPGQDSPLHF. CDR3 in DNA: TGTGCTAGTGGTTTGACCAATTCCCCGGGTCAAGATTCACCCCTCCACTTT. V gene TRBV12-5 combines with J gene TRBJ1-6; unclear D gene. V was trimmed by 2 bases and J by 8 bases, leaving 19 bases between them. CDR1 and CDR2 from the germline V gene are LGHNT and FRNRAP. This CDR3 is built from 17 residues. Full variable domain (rest looked up from reference TRBV12-5 and TRBJ1-6): DARVTQTPRHKVTEMGQEVTMRCQPILGHNTVFWYRQTMMQGLELLAYFRNRAPLDDSGMPKDRFSAEMPDATLATLKIQPSEPRDSAVYFCASGLTNSPGQDSPLHFGNGTRLTVT.

The chain combines TRBV12-3 or TRBV12-4 with TRBJ1-1, with 8 bases that match TRBD1. The CDR3 spans 13 residues. Trimming removed 5 bases from V and 3 bases from J; junction bases left unmatched: 2. The CDR3 protein is CASSGQGYTEAFF. In nucleotides, the CDR3 is TGTGCCAGCAGTGGACAGGGATACACTGAAGCTTTCTTT.

The CDR3: CASSQGPTNYGYTF. In DNA form, the CDR3 reads TGTGCCAGCAGCCAGGGCCCGACTAACTATGGCTACACCTTC. The chain has TRBV6-5 and TRBJ1-2; D might be TRBD1 (5 bases). This CDR3 contains 14 residues. The V gene's germline CDR1 is MNHEY and CDR2 SVGAGI. The V gene lost 6 bases and the J gene lost 0 bases, with 11 bases spanning the gap.

V and J are TRBV5-1 and TRBJ1-3; D unclear. CDR3 length: 17 amino acids. The V end was cut by 2 bases, the J end by 0 bases, with 15 bases between. The germline CDR1 and CDR2 sequences are SGHRS and YFSETQ. CDR3 sequence: CASSFDPRRSSGNTIYF. The CDR3 DNA reads TGCGCCAGCAGCTTTGATCCTCGACGGAGCTCTGGAAACACCATATATTTT.

The chain couples TRBV19 to TRBJ1-2, with D uncertain. Germline V gene sequence: CDR1 LNHDA, CDR2 SQIVND (reference sequence). This CDR3 has 15 amino acids. V was cut by 1 base and J by 4 bases, with 13 bases left in between. This chain's CDR3 is CASSIGGSSFYGYTF. CDR3 sequence (DNA): TGTGCCAGTAGTATAGGAGGGAGTTCCTTCTATGGCTACACCTTC.

The rearrangement uses TRBV4-1 and TRBJ1-1; D is unclear. Germline loops: CDR1 MGHRA, CDR2 YSYEKL. The CDR3 spans 13 residues. V gave up 2 bases and J gave up 4 bases, with 8 bases separating them. CDR3 sequence (DNA): TGCGCCAGCAGCCAAAATCGGGGCACTGAAGCTTTCTTT. Translation: CASSQNRGTEAFF.

The chain combines TRBV27 with TRBJ2-1; TRBD1 agrees at 10 bases. Germline V CDR1 and CDR2: MNHEY, SMNVEV (reference sequence). Trimming at V came to 0 bases and at J to 9 bases, leaving 5 bases not matched to a gene. The CDR3 totals 15 residues. CDR3 protein: CASSLSDRGLGEQFF. The DNA of the CDR3 is TGTGCCAGCAGTTTATCTGACAGGGGGCTGGGTGAGCAGTTCTTC.